This is a list of T cell receptor beta chains from one sample in a study of CD8+ T cells in alopecia areata. This table comes from immunoSEQ multiplex PCR, and its TCRdb copy is limited to in-frame clones, with some not included. The sample lists around 170,000 clones; 51% were seen once. Sequencing was performed on CD8+ T cells sorted from blood, taken at approximately week 52, from a patient treated with tofacitinib. Receptor source: a human donor with alopecia areata. The CDR3 runs from the conserved cysteine through the conserved F or W. The D gene is left open where the match is weak. Clone size is not always given. Where it is, it says once, few, many or a class for expanded clones.

D	J	size	V	CDR3	DNA
-	TRBJ2-2	-	TRBV15	CATGSGPLNTGELFF	TGTGCCACCGGTTCCGGGCCTTTAAACACCGGGGAGCTGTTTTTT
TRBD2	TRBJ2-5	-	TRBV11-2	CASSLGLAGNQETQYF	TGTGCCAGCAGCTTAGGGTTAGCGGGCAACCAAGAGACCCAGTACTTC
-	TRBJ1-1	few	TRBV7-9	CASSFGDAEAFF	TGTGCCAGCAGCTTTGGGGATGCTGAAGCTTTCTTT
TRBD1	TRBJ2-7	once	TRBV6-5	CASSYRDRYYEQYF	TGTGCCAGCAGTTACAGGGACAGGTACTACGAGCAGTACTTC
-	TRBJ1-1	-	TRBV19	CASSLRQLNTEAFF	TGTGCCAGTAGTTTACGACAGCTGAACACTGAAGCTTTCTTT
-	TRBJ1-4	-	TRBV30	CAWSVDRLATNEKLFF	TGTGCCTGGAGTGTTGATCGTTTGGCAACTAATGAAAAACTGTTTTTT
-	TRBJ2-7	-	TRBV5-6	CASSYGTRSYEQYF	TGTGCCAGCAGCTACGGAACACGTTCCTACGAGCAGTACTTC
TRBD1	TRBJ2-1	few	TRBV4-1	CASSQVGTGYHEQFF	TGCGCCAGCAGCCAAGTAGGGACAGGGTACCATGAGCAGTTCTTC
-	TRBJ2-2	-	TRBV5-4	CASSLGTDVGELFF	TGTGCCAGCAGCTTGGGGACAGATGTGGGGGAGCTGTTTTTT
TRBD2	TRBJ2-7	-	TRBV7-8	CASSFLRAGGSGEQYF	TGTGCCAGCAGCTTTTTGCGAGCGGGGGGCTCAGGCGAGCAGTACTTC
-	TRBJ1-2	-	TRBV4-1	CASSQEMGAVYGYTF	TGCGCCAGCAGCCAAGAAATGGGGGCAGTCTATGGCTACACCTTC
TRBD2	TRBJ2-7	-	TRBV13	CASSLRGSGGYEQYF	TGTGCCAGCAGCTTAAGGGGTAGCGGGGGGTACGAGCAGTACTTC
TRBD1	TRBJ1-1	few	TRBV27	CASSPQGVGTEAFF	TGTGCCAGCAGTCCCCAGGGGGTGGGGACTGAAGCTTTCTTT
-	TRBJ2-3	-	TRBV7-8	CASSLAGSDTQYF	TGTGCCAGCAGCTTAGCGGGATCAGATACGCAGTATTTT
TRBD1	TRBJ2-7	-	TRBV9	CASSPTGTVYEQYF	TGTGCCAGCAGCCCGACCGGGACAGTCTACGAGCAGTACTTC
-	TRBJ1-6	few	TRBV11-2	CASSLGSPLHF	TGTGCCAGCAGCTTAGGGTCACCCCTCCACTTT
TRBD1	TRBJ2-3	few	TRBV9	CASSVSRGQADTQYF	TGTGCCAGCAGCGTATCCAGGGGGCAGGCAGATACGCAGTATTTT
-	TRBJ2-1	-	TRBV13	CASSSDRYYQFF	TGTGCCAGCAGCTCCGACAGGTATTATCAGTTCTTC
-	TRBJ2-2	-	TRBV19	CASWFGELFF	TGTGCCAGCTGGTTCGGGGAGCTGTTTTTT
-	TRBJ2-4	few	TRBV5-6	CASSAEGSGKNIQYF	TGTGCCAGCAGCGCTGAAGGGTCGGGGAAAAACATTCAGTACTTC
-	TRBJ2-5	-	TRBV4-2	CASSQDRAASLLETQYF	TGTGCCAGCAGCCAAGATAGGGCGGCTTCCCTGCTAGAGACCCAGTACTTC
TRBD1	TRBJ2-5	once	TRBV11-1	CASSSRDRGRETQYF	TGTGCCAGCAGCTCCCGGGACAGGGGACGAGAGACCCAGTACTTC
-	TRBJ1-1	few	TRBV12-5	CASGQPTAVKAFF	TGTGCTAGTGGCCAACCGACGGCCGTAAAAGCTTTCTTT
-	TRBJ2-5	few	TRBV5-4	CASSLGWAGALQETQYF	TGTGCCAGCAGCTTGGGCTGGGCAGGGGCCCTTCAAGAGACCCAGTACTTC
TRBD1	TRBJ2-6	-	TRBV5-1	CASSSTGGAGANVLTF	TGCGCCAGCAGCTCCACAGGGGGCGCGGGGGCCAACGTCCTGACTTTC
-	TRBJ2-7	-	TRBV30	CAWSPLVEQYF	TGTGCCTGGAGTCCCCTTGTCGAGCAGTACTTC
-	TRBJ2-1	-	TRBV6-5	CASSWSSSYNEQFF	TGTGCCAGCAGTTGGAGTAGCTCCTACAATGAGCAGTTCTTC
-	TRBJ1-2	-	TRBV5-1	CASPNPLANYGYTF	TGCGCCAGCCCCAACCCCCTAGCTAACTATGGCTACACCTTC
TRBD2	TRBJ2-4	-	TRBV2	CASSWVAGGIENIQYF	TGTGCCAGCAGCTGGGTAGCGGGGGGAATCGAAAACATTCAGTACTTC
-	TRBJ2-7	-	TRBV30	CAWNPGEEQYF	TGTGCCTGGAATCCGGGCGAGGAGCAGTACTTC
-	TRBJ2-7	-	TRBV6-5	CASSDTYEQYF	TGTGCCAGCAGTGATACCTACGAGCAGTACTTC
-	TRBJ2-7	once	TRBV5-6	CASSVGTYEQYF	TGTGCCAGCAGCGTTGGGACCTACGAGCAGTACTTC
-	TRBJ2-3	-	TRBV4-1	CASSHNPTSTDTQYF	TGCGCCAGCAGCCACAACCCGACTAGCACAGATACGCAGTATTTT
TRBD1	TRBJ1-1	-	TRBV9	CASSQQGGTEAFF	TGTGCCAGCAGCCAACAGGGGGGGACTGAAGCTTTCTTT
TRBD2	TRBJ2-5	-	TRBV29-1	CSVSGLAGGTGTQYF	TGCAGCGTATCAGGACTAGCGGGGGGGACTGGGACCCAGTACTTC
-	TRBJ2-2	-	TRBV25-1	CASSIAGELFF	TGTGCCAGCAGTATTGCCGGGGAGCTGTTTTTT
-	TRBJ1-5	few	TRBV19	CASSESPGSIKPQHF	TGTGCCAGTAGCGAGAGCCCGGGCAGCATAAAGCCCCAGCATTTT
-	TRBJ2-7	few	TRBV27	CASSLLQGGEQYF	TGTGCCAGCAGTTTGCTGCAAGGGGGCGAGCAGTACTTC
TRBD1	TRBJ2-6	few	TRBV9	CASSLGTGDIVLTF	TGTGCCAGCAGCCTCGGGACAGGCGACATCGTCCTGACTTTC
TRBD2	TRBJ2-3	few	TRBV7-3	CASSPIAGGADTQYF	TGTGCCAGCAGCCCCATAGCGGGGGGGGCAGATACGCAGTATTTT
TRBD1	TRBJ2-7	once	TRBV5-6	CASSFGQGTYEQYF	TGTGCCAGCAGCTTCGGACAGGGCACCTACGAGCAGTACTTC
-	TRBJ2-7	-	TRBV13	CASSGDSYEQYF	TGTGCCAGCAGCGGAGACAGCTACGAGCAGTACTTC
TRBD1	TRBJ2-7	-	TRBV27	CASGRTGTSEQYF	TGTGCCAGCGGACGGACAGGGACATCCGAGCAGTACTTC
TRBD1	TRBJ1-6	-	TRBV9	CASSVAGTANSPLHF	TGTGCCAGCAGCGTAGCTGGGACAGCTAATTCACCCCTCCACTTT